The present TCR beta chain was sequenced within a study of memory CD4+ T cells and cytomegalovirus serostatus. Single viable CD3+CD4+CD8-CD45RO+ cells were sorted as the memory CD4+ T cells. This CDR3 has 13 residues. Per germline, CDR1 MRHNA and CDR2 SNTAGT. V shed 6 bases and J 6 bases; nucleotides not matched to a gene: 4. Only in-frame clones appear in the TCRdb table, and some are missing; sequencing was by immunoSEQ multiplex PCR. The table has 20,000 to 30,000 clones, approximately 71% seen once. The gene calls are TRBV6-4 and TRBJ1-1; 10 nucleotides align to TRBD1. Sequencing was performed on memory CD4+ T cells from blood. This sequence originates from an adult in good health and CMV-seronegative. The DNA for the CDR3 is TGTGCCAGCAGCCGAGGACAGGGGGCTGAAGCTTTCTTT. This gives the protein CASSRGQGAEAFF.